These 30 T cell receptor beta chains were all obtained from the same sample, sequenced in a study of blood T cell repertoires in COVID-19. The protocol was immunoSEQ multiplex PCR, while the TCRdb copy is restricted to in-frame clones and leaves out a portion. This table has some 75,000 clones, 75% to 95% appearing once. The sample consisted of peripheral blood. These TCRs come from a human donor in a cohort sampled during active COVID-19.

The chain couples TRBV19 to TRBJ1-1, with TRBD1 identical over 7 bases. The CDR3 runs 13 residues. Germline CDR1 and CDR2: LNHDA and SQIVND (reference sequence). V lost 9 bases and J lost 2; bases outside the gene matches: 6. CDR3 coding DNA: TGTGCCAGCGTCGGGACAGCCAACACTGAAGCTTTCTTT. Amino acids: CASVGTANTEAFF.

The V call is TRBV29-1, the J call TRBJ2-2, with 7 bases fitting TRBD2. Germline trimming cut 6 bases from V and 6 bases from J; bases unmatched to any gene: 4. The germline gives CDR1 SQVTM, CDR2 ANQGSEA. This CDR3 has 12 amino acids. In DNA, the CDR3 is TGCAGCGTCGAGCGGGGTTCCGGGGAGCTGTTTTTT. Translated: CSVERGSGELFF.

The table lists this clone with a count of one. The chain employs TRBV3-1 (or the pseudogene TRBV3-2) and TRBJ2-7; TRBD2 might be the D (5 bases). The V gene lost 0 bases and the J gene lost 1 base, with 16 bases spanning the gap. The CDR3 runs 17 residues. Germline lookup yields CDR1 LGHDT and CDR2 YNNKEL (reference sequence). CDR3 coding DNA: TGTGCCAGCAGCCAAGATTACAGCACAACTAGATCCTACGAGCAGTACTTC. Translating gives CASSQDYSTTRSYEQYF.

The V gene is TRBV3-1 (or the pseudogene TRBV3-2), the J gene TRBJ1-3, with D possibly TRBD1 on 6 matching bases. CDR1 and CDR2 (germline): LGHDT, YNNKEL (reference sequence). The CDR3 is 15 amino acids. Between the trimmed V and J ends, which lost 4 bases and 4 bases, there was a span of 14 bases. CDR3 residues: CASSPNPGTGNTIYF. The CDR3 coding sequence is TGTGCCAGCAGCCCGAACCCAGGGACAGGAAACACCATATATTTT.

This chain uses TRBV6-1 with TRBJ2-1; D remains unclear. The germline gives CDR1 MNHNS, CDR2 SASEGT. The CDR3 is made up of 12 amino acids. Trimming shortened V by 2 bases and J by 7 bases, and 6 bases separated the two germline ends. CDR3 DNA sequence: TGTGCCAGCAGTGAACTCCGGAATGAGCAGTTCTTC. Translation gives CASSELRNEQFF.

CDR3 sequence reads: CASSSAGFRETQYF. CDR3 in DNA: TGCGCCAGCAGCTCGGCAGGGTTTCGGGAGACCCAGTACTTC. This chain links TRBV5-1 with TRBJ2-5, with D maybe TRBD1 (5 bases). V lost 3 bases, J lost 5 bases, and 14 bases lay in between. This CDR3 contains 14 residues. Per germline, CDR1 SGHRS and CDR2 YFSETQ.

This rearrangement joins TRBV18 to TRBJ1-2; maybe TRBD1 (5 bases). The germline gives CDR1 KGHSH, CDR2 LQKENI. V lost 3 bases and J lost 0, with 14 bases in between. This CDR3 has 16 amino acids. CDR3 loop: CASSPPSVRANYGYTF. In nucleotides, the CDR3 is TGTGCCAGCTCACCCCCTTCCGTCAGGGCTAACTATGGCTACACCTTC.

The chain recombines TRBV6-2 or TRBV6-3 with TRBJ2-1; TRBD2 aligns across 13 bases. This CDR3 contains 17 residues. Germline loops: CDR1 MNHEY, CDR2 SVGEGT. Trimming took 6 bases from V and 0 from J; bases not matched to a gene: 5. The CDR3 nucleotides are TGTGCCAGCAGCCCTCGACTAGCGGGGGGCTCCTACAATGAGCAGTTCTTC. Translating gives CASSPRLAGGSYNEQFF.

The chain joins TRBV7-2 to TRBJ1-5; maybe TRBD1 (6 bases). The length of the CDR3 is 14 residues. V gave up 5 bases and J gave up 4 bases, with 12 bases separating them. From germline, CDR1 is SGHTA and CDR2 FQGNSA. Here the CDR3 reads CASSPNRVNQPQHF. As DNA, the CDR3 is TGTGCCAGCAGCCCGAACAGGGTAAATCAGCCCCAGCATTTT.

The rearrangement joins TRBV4-3 to TRBJ1-2, with 11 bases that match TRBD1. This CDR3 has 18 residues. CDR1 is LGHNA, CDR2 YSLEER, per germline. V lost 2 bases and J lost 5; bases outside the gene matches: 13. CDR3 DNA sequence: TGCGCCAGCAGCCAACTAACTACCCCCGGGACAGGGGGATATGGCTACACCTTC. It yields the protein CASSQLTTPGTGGYGYTF.

The chain's CDR3 is CASSLGGLGNTEAFF. The CDR3 nucleotides are TGTGCCAGCAGCTTAGGCGGCCTTGGGAACACTGAAGCTTTCTTT. The V gene is TRBV7-9, the J gene TRBJ1-1, with no clear D. CDR3 length: 15 amino acids. Germline V gene data show CDR1 as SEHNR and CDR2 as FQNEAQ (reference sequence). V was trimmed by 1 base and J by 1 base, leaving 10 bases between them.

The chain links TRBV5-1 to TRBJ1-4; possibly TRBD1 for D (5 bases). Germline assignment: CDR1 SGHRS and CDR2 YFSETQ. V was trimmed by 1 base and J by 5 bases, leaving 15 bases between them. The CDR3 has 16 amino acids. CDR3 loop: CASSLSMRGVNEKLFF. CDR3 coding DNA: TGCGCCAGCAGCTTGTCCATGCGGGGGGTAAATGAAAAACTGTTTTTT.

This chain connects TRBV19 to TRBJ2-7; TRBD1 matches at 7 bases. The V segment lost 5 bases and the J segment 3 bases; nucleotides outside the gene matches: 7. Germline CDR1 reads LNHDA; CDR2 reads SQIVND (reference sequence). This CDR3 has 14 residues. CDR3 residues: CASSSGTDLYEQYF. In DNA form, the CDR3 reads TGTGCCAGTAGTTCCGGGACAGACCTCTACGAGCAGTACTTC.

This clone was observed once. V is TRBV18 and J is TRBJ1-3; no clear D. The CDR3 consists of 15 residues. CDR1 is KGHSH, CDR2 LQKENI, per germline. Trimming shortened V by 2 bases and J by 1 base, and 9 bases separated the two germline ends. This chain's CDR3 is CASSPSIASGNTIYF. Here the CDR3 DNA reads TGTGCCAGCTCACCAAGTATAGCTTCTGGAAACACCATATATTTT.

The V and J genes are TRBV19 and TRBJ2-4; 7 bases are a match to TRBD1. Germline lookup yields CDR1 LNHDA and CDR2 SQIVND (reference sequence). Trimming removed 5 bases from V and 5 bases from J; junction bases left unmatched: 9. The CDR3 length is 15 residues. The CDR3 is CASSQAGTEQNIQYF. CDR3 DNA sequence: TGTGCCAGTAGTCAGGCCGGGACAGAACAAAACATTCAGTACTTC.

The rearrangement joins TRBV6-5 to TRBJ1-1; D call uncertain. Germline V lookup: CDR1 MNHEY, CDR2 SVGAGI. V lost 0 bases and J 0 bases, leaving 8 bases between the germline ends. This CDR3 has 15 amino acids. The CDR3 DNA reads as TGTGCCAGCAGTTACTCCCGGGTCATGAACACTGAAGCTTTCTTT. Residues: CASSYSRVMNTEAFF.

The V and J genes are TRBV5-1 and TRBJ2-5; TRBD2 matches 7 bases. The V gene's germline CDR1 is SGHRS and CDR2 YFSETQ. The CDR3 sequence is 18 residues long. Trimming took 2 bases from V and 2 from J; bases not matched to a gene: 15. CDR3 protein: CASSFGAQPAGHQETQYF. DNA of the CDR3: TGCGCCAGCAGCTTTGGGGCCCAGCCAGCGGGGCATCAAGAGACCCAGTACTTC.

The rearrangement links TRBV5-1 to TRBJ1-1; a possible D gene is TRBD1 (6 bases). This CDR3 is built from 14 residues. The ends were cut back, 4 bases at V and 1 base at J, with 11 bases in the middle. The germline gives CDR1 SGHRS, CDR2 YFSETQ. The CDR3 nucleotides are TGCGCCAGCAGCGCCCAGGGGCCGAACACTGAAGCTTTCTTT. Protein product: CASSAQGPNTEAFF.

The rearrangement uses TRBV24-1 and TRBJ2-2, with D unresolved. From germline, CDR1 is KGHDR and CDR2 SFDVKD. The CDR3 extends over 15 amino acids. V gave up 5 bases and J gave up 1 base, with 10 bases separating them. The CDR3, as DNA: TGTGCCACCAGTGGGGTATCGGGGAACACCGGGGAGCTGTTTTTT. Encoded protein: CATSGVSGNTGELFF.

This clone was recorded only once. J is TRBJ2-7 and V is TRBV15; maybe TRBD1 (6 bases). Germline-derived CDR1 and CDR2 are LNHNV and YYDKDF (reference sequence). The V end lost 3 bases, the J end lost 5 bases, and 11 bases lay between the germline ends. The CDR3 runs 13 residues. CDR3 DNA sequence: TGTGCCACCAGCAGCCAGCCAGGGGACGAGCAGTACTTC. This sequence encodes CATSSQPGDEQYF. Variable domain in full (rest from reference TRBV15 and TRBJ2-7): DAMVIQNPRYQVTQFGKPVTLSCSQTLNHNVMYWYQQKSSQAPKLLFHYYDKDFNNEADTPDNFQSRRPNTSFCFLDIRSPGLGDTAMYLCATSSQPGDEQYFGPGTRLTVT.

The chain combines TRBV28 with TRBJ1-2, with D perhaps matching TRBD1 (6 bases). This CDR3 has 14 residues. Per the germline V gene, CDR1 is MDHEN and CDR2 is SYDVKM. V was trimmed by 6 bases and J by 5 bases, leaving 16 bases between them. The CDR3 spells CASSQSQGSYGYTF. CDR3 DNA: TGTGCCAGCAGCCAATCACAGGGCTCATATGGCTACACCTTC.

This chain links TRBV5-1 with TRBJ1-1; possibly TRBD1 for D (5 bases). V shed 0 bases and J shed 1 base, with 10 bases lying between them. This CDR3 contains 15 residues. The germline gives CDR1 SGHRS, CDR2 YFSETQ. CDR3 DNA sequence: TGCGCCAGCAGCTTGGAAGGGACTGGGAACACTGAAGCTTTCTTT. Translating gives CASSLEGTGNTEAFF.

The V gene is TRBV3-1 (or the pseudogene TRBV3-2), the J gene TRBJ2-2, with 9 positions matching TRBD2. The CDR3 has 16 residues. The germline CDR1 and CDR2 sequences are LGHDT and YNNKEL (reference sequence). Germline trimming cut 4 bases from V and 5 bases from J; bases unmatched to any gene: 8. Written as DNA, the CDR3 is TGTGCCAGCAGCCCCCCCGGCGGGGGGGAGACCGGGGAGCTGTTTTTT. Amino acid sequence: CASSPPGGGETGELFF.

The CDR3 region has the DNA TGTGCCAGCAGTCCTCAGACAGGCGCCCTCACTGAAGCTTTCTTT. This sequence encodes CASSPQTGALTEAFF. The genes are TRBV6-5 and TRBJ1-1; D perhaps matches TRBD1 (6 bases). The CDR3 consists of 15 residues. Germline V gene sequence: CDR1 MNHEY, CDR2 SVGAGI. V dropped 5 bases and J dropped 4 bases, with 17 bases sitting between them.

V usage is TRBV5-6 and J usage is TRBJ1-4; 7 nucleotides line up with TRBD1. The CDR3 loop spans 16 amino acids. The V and J ends lost 0 bases and 0 bases, in that order; junction bases with no gene match: 2. Germline V gene lookup returns CDR1 SGHDT and CDR2 YYEEEE. CDR3 protein: CASSLGGTATNEKLFF. The CDR3 DNA is TGTGCCAGCAGCTTGGGTGGGACAGCAACTAATGAAAAACTGTTTTTT.

The chain is built from TRBV9 and TRBJ1-6; possibly TRBD1 for D (6 bases). The CDR3 consists of 16 residues. From germline, CDR1 is SGDLS and CDR2 YYNGEE. V gave up 0 bases and J gave up 9 bases, with 16 bases separating them. The CDR3 DNA reads as TGTGCCAGCAGCGTAGCTCAGCGGGGGGCCAGTTCACCCCTCCACTTT. Translating gives CASSVAQRGASSPLHF.

The genes are TRBV5-1 and TRBJ2-5; D is undetermined. V was trimmed by 0 bases and J by 3 bases, leaving 9 bases between them. CDR3 length: 14 residues. The germline V gene encodes CDR1 SGHRS and CDR2 YFSETQ. The CDR3 is CASSLGSPEETQYF. The CDR3 nucleotides are TGCGCCAGCAGCTTGGGTTCCCCGGAAGAGACCCAGTACTTC.

The rearrangement joins TRBV4-3 to TRBJ1-2; 8 nucleotides match TRBD1. The germline V gene has CDR1 LGHNA and CDR2 YSLEER. The CDR3 runs 17 residues. J lost 4 bases, V lost 0 bases, and 10 bases had no gene match. The CDR3 loop reads CASSQDRLRTGLYGYTF. The CDR3 nucleotides are TGCGCCAGCAGCCAAGACCGGCTTCGGACAGGGCTCTATGGCTACACCTTC.

The rearrangement joins TRBV11-2 to TRBJ1-3; TRBD1 is a possible D gene (5 bases). The CDR3 has 15 residues. V lost 0 bases and J 3 bases, leaving 9 bases between the germline ends. Per germline, CDR1 SGHAT and CDR2 FQNNGV. CDR3 residues: CASSLERQGGNTIYF. The CDR3 DNA sequence: TGTGCCAGCAGCTTAGAACGGCAGGGTGGAAACACCATATATTTT.

V usage is TRBV7-8 and J usage is TRBJ1-1; 9 bases map to TRBD1. V dropped 6 bases and J dropped 6; count of bases not matched to a gene: 8. Germline V gene data show CDR1 as SGHVS and CDR2 as FQNEAQ. CDR3 length: 14 amino acids. The CDR3 bases are TGTGCCAGCAGTTTAACAGGGGGCGCCTCTGAAGCTTTCTTT. As protein: CASSLTGGASEAFF.